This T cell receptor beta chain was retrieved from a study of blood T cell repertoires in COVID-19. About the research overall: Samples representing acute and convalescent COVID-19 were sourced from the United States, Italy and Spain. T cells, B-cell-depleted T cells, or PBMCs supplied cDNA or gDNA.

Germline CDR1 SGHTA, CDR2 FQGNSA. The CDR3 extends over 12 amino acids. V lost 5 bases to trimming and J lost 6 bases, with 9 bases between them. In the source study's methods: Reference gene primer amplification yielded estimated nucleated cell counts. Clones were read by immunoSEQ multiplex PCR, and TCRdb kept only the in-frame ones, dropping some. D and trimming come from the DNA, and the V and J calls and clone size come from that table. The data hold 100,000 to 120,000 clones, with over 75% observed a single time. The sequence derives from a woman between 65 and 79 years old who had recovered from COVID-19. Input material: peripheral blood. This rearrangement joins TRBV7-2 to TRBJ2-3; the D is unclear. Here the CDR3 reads CASSRVVDTQYF. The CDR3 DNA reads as TGTGCCAGCAGCCGAGTGGTGGATACGCAGTATTTT.